Below, 3 T cell receptor beta chains from the same sample are listed, as sequenced in a study of T cells in tuberculosis. Assay: immunoSEQ multiplex PCR; the TCRdb copy retains only in-frame clones and omits some. The table lists some 10,000 clones, 94% of them singletons. Sequences were obtained from PBMCs. The origin of the receptors is an adult with tuberculosis.

The chain recombines TRBV9 with TRBJ1-1, with D hard to call. From germline, CDR1 is SGDLS and CDR2 YYNGEE. Trimming pared 3 bases from V and 4 bases from J, leaving 13 bases between. This CDR3 has 14 amino acids. CDR3 residues: CASSAEPAGTEAFF. The CDR3 region has the DNA TGTGCCAGCAGCGCCGAACCTGCGGGCACTGAAGCTTTCTTT.

The V and J genes are TRBV25-1 and TRBJ2-7; TRBD1 aligns across 9 bases. The J segment lost 0 bases and the V segment lost 1 base, leaving 7 bases of the junction unmatched. Per the germline V gene, CDR1 is MGHDK and CDR2 is SYGVNS. The CDR3 is 17 residues long. CDR3 in amino acids: CASSESARTGASYEQYF. In DNA, the CDR3 is TGTGCCAGCAGTGAATCGGCTAGGACAGGGGCCTCCTACGAGCAGTACTTC.

The chain combines TRBV11-2 with TRBJ1-4, with D maybe TRBD1 (5 bases). This CDR3 has 15 residues. Trimming stripped 2 bases from V and 5 bases from J, with 12 bases between. Germline assignment: CDR1 SGHAT and CDR2 FQNNGV. The CDR3 sequence is CASSLYLGPNEKLFF. The CDR3 DNA sequence: TGTGCCAGCAGCTTATATCTGGGGCCAAATGAAAAACTGTTTTTT.